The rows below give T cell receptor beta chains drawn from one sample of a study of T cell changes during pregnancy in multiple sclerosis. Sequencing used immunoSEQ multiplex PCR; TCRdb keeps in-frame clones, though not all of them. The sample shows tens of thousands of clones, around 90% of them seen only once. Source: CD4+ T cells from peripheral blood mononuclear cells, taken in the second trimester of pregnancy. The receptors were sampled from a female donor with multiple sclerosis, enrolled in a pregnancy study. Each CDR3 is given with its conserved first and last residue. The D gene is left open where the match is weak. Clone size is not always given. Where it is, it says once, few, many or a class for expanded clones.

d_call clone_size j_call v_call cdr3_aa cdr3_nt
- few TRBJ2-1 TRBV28 CASRLPASYNEQFF TGTGCCAGCAGGCTTCCGGCTAGCTACAATGAGCAGTTCTTC
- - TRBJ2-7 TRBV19 CASSWTYSSYEQYF TGTGCCAGTAGCTGGACTTACAGCTCCTACGAGCAGTACTTC
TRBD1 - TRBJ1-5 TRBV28 CASSLSGTGAIGSNQPQHF TGTGCCAGCAGTCTCTCCGGGACAGGGGCAATAGGTAGCAATCAGCCCCAGCATTTT
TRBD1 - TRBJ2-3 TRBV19 CASSPGQRTDTQYF TGTGCCAGTAGCCCGGGACAGCGGACAGATACGCAGTATTTT
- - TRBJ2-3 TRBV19 CASSIPRGGGWDTQYF TGTGCCAGTAGTATCCCCCGGGGCGGGGGCTGGGATACGCAGTATTTT
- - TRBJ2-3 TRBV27 CASSLSRSADTQYF TGTGCCAGCAGTTTATCGAGGTCCGCAGATACGCAGTATTTT
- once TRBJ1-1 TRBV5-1 CASSSTANTEAFF TGCGCCAGCAGCTCCACAGCAAACACTGAAGCTTTCTTT
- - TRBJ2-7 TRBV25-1 CATASRWEQYF TGTGCCACCGCTAGTAGGTGGGAGCAGTACTTC
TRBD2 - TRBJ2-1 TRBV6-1 CASSGWDYRNEQFF TGTGCCAGCAGTGGCTGGGACTACAGGAATGAGCAGTTCTTC
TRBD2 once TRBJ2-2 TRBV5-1 CASSFGTSGTGELFF TGCGCCAGCAGCTTTGGGACTAGCGGTACCGGGGAGCTGTTTTTT
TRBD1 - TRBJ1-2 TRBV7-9 CASSGTRRDRAYGYTF TGTGCCAGCAGTGGCACAAGGAGGGACAGAGCTTATGGCTACACCTTC
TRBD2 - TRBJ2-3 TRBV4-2 CASSAAGTTHTDTQYF TGTGCCAGCAGCGCGGCCGGGACTACACACACAGATACGCAGTATTTT
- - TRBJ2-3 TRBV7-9 CASSLTASTDTQYF TGTGCCAGCAGCTTAACAGCTAGCACAGATACGCAGTATTTT
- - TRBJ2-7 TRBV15 CATAIARGNEQYF TGTGCCACCGCGATAGCGAGGGGGAACGAGCAGTACTTC
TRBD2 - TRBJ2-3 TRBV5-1 CASSLGGTSGLTSTDTQYF TGCGCCAGCAGCTTAGGGGGGACTAGCGGCCTTACTAGCACAGATACGCAGTATTTT
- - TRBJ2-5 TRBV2 CASSVQGQETQYF TGTGCCAGCAGTGTTCAGGGGCAAGAGACCCAGTACTTC
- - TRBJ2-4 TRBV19 CASSSLDREEYNIQYF TGTGCCAGTAGTTCTCTTGACAGGGAGGAATACAACATTCAGTACTTC
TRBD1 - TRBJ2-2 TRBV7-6 CASSRTGVLTGELFF TGTGCCAGCAGCCGGACAGGGGTCCTGACCGGGGAGCTGTTTTTT
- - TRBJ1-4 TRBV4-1 CASSQGHGGNEKLFF TGCGCCAGCAGCCAAGGCCATGGGGGCAATGAAAAACTGTTTTTT
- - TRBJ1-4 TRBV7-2 CASSFGGSNEKLFF TGTGCCAGCAGCTTCGGCGGGTCGAATGAAAAACTGTTTTTT
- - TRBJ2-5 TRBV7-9 CASSERGGQGDDKRETQYF TGTGCCAGCAGCGAAAGAGGGGGGCAGGGGGACGATAAACGAGAGACCCAGTACTTC
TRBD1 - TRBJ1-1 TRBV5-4 CASSFGFLDRGRAFF TGTGCCAGCAGCTTCGGCTTTCTAGACAGGGGGAGAGCTTTCTTT
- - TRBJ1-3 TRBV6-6 CASSYVLGSSGNTIYF TGTGCCAGCAGTTACGTACTGGGGAGCTCTGGAAACACCATATATTTT
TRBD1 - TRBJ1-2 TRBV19 CASSALQGAQGYGYTF TGTGCCAGTAGTGCCCTACAGGGGGCGCAGGGGTATGGCTACACCTTC
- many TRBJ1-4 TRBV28 CASSLPGLGEKLFF TGTGCCAGCAGTTTACCAGGTCTTGGGGAAAAACTGTTTTTT
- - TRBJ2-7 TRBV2 CASSDVRGSYEQYF TGTGCCAGCAGTGATGTTAGGGGCTCCTACGAGCAGTACTTC
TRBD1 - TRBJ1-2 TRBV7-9 CASSTWPGQKNYGYTF TGTGCCAGCAGCACCTGGCCGGGACAGAAAAACTATGGCTACACCTTC
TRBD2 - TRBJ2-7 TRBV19 CASSPRTSAYEQYF TGTGCCAGTAGTCCCCGGACTAGCGCCTACGAGCAGTACTTC
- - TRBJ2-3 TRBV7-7 CASSKQGRGTDTQYF TGTGCCAGCAGCAAACAGGGAAGAGGCACAGATACGCAGTATTTT
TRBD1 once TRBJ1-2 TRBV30 CAWRTGGRRLYGYTF TGTGCCTGGAGGACAGGGGGGAGGCGACTCTATGGCTACACCTTC
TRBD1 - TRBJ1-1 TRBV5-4 CASSAQQGQNTEAFF TGTGCCAGCAGCGCCCAACAGGGGCAGAACACTGAAGCTTTCTTT
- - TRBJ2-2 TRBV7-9 CASSWDWNTGELFF TGTGCCAGCAGCTGGGACTGGAACACCGGGGAGCTGTTTTTT
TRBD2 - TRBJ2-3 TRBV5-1 CASSLLPSGSPDTQYF TGCGCCAGCAGCTTGCTGCCTAGCGGATCTCCGGATACGCAGTATTTT
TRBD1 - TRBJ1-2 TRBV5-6 CASSAGGRDRGGYTF TGTGCCAGCAGCGCAGGGGGTCGGGACAGGGGCGGCTACACCTTC
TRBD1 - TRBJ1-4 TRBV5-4 CASSGGTGFNEKLFF TGTGCCAGCAGCGGAGGGACAGGGTTTAATGAAAAACTGTTTTTT
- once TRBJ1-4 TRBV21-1 CASSFTGHNEKLFF TGTGCCAGCAGCTTTACAGGGCATAATGAAAAACTGTTTTTT
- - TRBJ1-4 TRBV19 CASSIEWRSTRKLFF TGTGCCAGTAGTATAGAGTGGCGGAGCACAAGGAAACTGTTTTTT
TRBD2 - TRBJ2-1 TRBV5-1 CASSLTSGSYNEQFF TGCGCCAGCAGCTTGACTAGCGGGAGCTACAATGAGCAGTTCTTC
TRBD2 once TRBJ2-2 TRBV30 CASGGGSNTGELFF TGTGCCTCCGGCGGGGGTTCGAACACCGGGGAGCTGTTTTTT
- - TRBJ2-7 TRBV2 CASSPRTEPIEQYF TGTGCCAGCAGTCCCCGGACAGAGCCAATTGAGCAGTACTTC
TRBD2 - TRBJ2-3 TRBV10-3 CAISEWGSGASTDTQYF TGTGCCATCAGTGAGTGGGGTAGCGGGGCTAGCACAGATACGCAGTATTTT
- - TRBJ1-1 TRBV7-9 CASSPRTEAFF TGTGCCAGCAGCCCGAGGACTGAAGCTTTCTTT
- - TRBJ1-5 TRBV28 CASSLWAANQPQHF TGTGCCAGCAGTTTGTGGGCAGCCAATCAGCCCCAGCATTTT
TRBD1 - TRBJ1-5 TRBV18 CASSPGGQDSNQPQHF TGTGCCAGCTCACCGGGAGGACAGGATAGCAATCAGCCCCAGCATTTT
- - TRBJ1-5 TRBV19 CASSSGARQPQHF TGTGCCAGTAGCTCGGGAGCCCGTCAGCCCCAGCATTTT
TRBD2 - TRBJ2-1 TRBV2 CASSEAPPGGASYNEQFF TGTGCCAGCAGTGAAGCGCCCCCGGGGGGTGCCTCCTACAATGAGCAGTTCTTC
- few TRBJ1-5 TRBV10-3 CAISGGQSNQPQHF TGTGCCATCAGTGGAGGACAGAGCAATCAGCCCCAGCATTTT
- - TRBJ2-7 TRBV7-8 CASSLRGTVYYEQYF TGTGCCAGCAGCTTACGGGGGACGGTATACTACGAGCAGTACTTC
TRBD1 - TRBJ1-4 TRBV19 CASSRRSDRGNEKLFF TGTGCCAGTAGCCGACGTTCAGACAGGGGAAACGAAAAACTGTTTTTT
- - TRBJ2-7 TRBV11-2 CASSLTQGSYEQYF TGTGCCAGCAGCTTAACCCAGGGGTCCTACGAGCAGTACTTC
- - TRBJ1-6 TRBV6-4 CASRGSGADNSPLHF TGTGCCAGCAGAGGTTCAGGGGCAGATAATTCACCCCTCCACTTT
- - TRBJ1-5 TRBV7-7 CASSLEGGNNQPQHF TGTGCCAGCAGCCTAGAGGGGGGGAACAATCAGCCCCAGCATTTT
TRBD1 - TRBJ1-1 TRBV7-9 CASSPHRGEGTEAFF TGTGCCAGCAGCCCGCACAGGGGAGAGGGCACTGAAGCTTTCTTT
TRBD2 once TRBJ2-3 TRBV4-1 CASSQVLSGGSTDTQYF TGCGCCAGCAGCCAAGTTCTAAGCGGGGGGTCCACAGATACGCAGTATTTT
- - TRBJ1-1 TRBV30 CAWLHLGANTEAFF TGTGCCTGGCTACATTTGGGGGCTAACACTGAAGCTTTCTTT